Below are 13 T cell receptor beta chains sequenced from a single sample in a study of T cell responses to AZD1222 COVID-19 vaccine. Clones were sequenced by immunoSEQ multiplex PCR, and TCRdb holds only the in-frame ones, with some missing. The data hold some 140,000 clones, with roughly nine tenths observed a single time. Sequencing was performed on peripheral blood, taken on day 0 of AZD1222 vaccination. Source of these receptors: an adult in good health.

The CDR3 protein is CASSQDREQYF. CDR3 sequence (DNA): TGTGCCAGCAGCCAAGATAGGGAGCAGTACTTC. The genes are TRBV4-2 and TRBJ2-7; D is unclear. V was clipped by 0 bases and J by 7 bases, with 4 bases between them. Germline V gene lookup returns CDR1 LGHNA and CDR2 YNFKEQ. The CDR3 totals 11 residues.

This chain links TRBV12-3 or TRBV12-4 with TRBJ1-5; D uncertain. The V and J ends lost 3 bases and 5 bases respectively, with 8 bases between them. The CDR3 runs 13 residues. This chain's CDR3 is CASSLVLDQPQHF. The CDR3 region has the DNA TGTGCCAGCAGTTTGGTTTTAGATCAGCCCCAGCATTTT.

The V call is TRBV7-8, the J call TRBJ1-1; TRBD1 is a possible D gene (5 bases). This CDR3 comprises 14 residues. Trimming stripped 3 bases from V and 4 bases from J, with 12 bases between. Germline CDR1 and CDR2: SGHVS and FQNEAQ. The CDR3 protein is CASSLTDGGTEAFF. The CDR3 nucleotides read TGTGCCAGCAGCTTGACAGACGGCGGCACTGAAGCTTTCTTT.

The count of this clone is one. CDR3 DNA: TGCAGTGCTAGTTTGAGGTCCAATCAGCCCCAGCATTTT. This sequence encodes CSASLRSNQPQHF. The chain carries TRBV20-1 and TRBJ1-5; D remains ambiguous. The CDR3 has 13 residues. The V gene's germline CDR1 is DFQATT and CDR2 SNEGSKA (reference sequence). V was shortened by 3 bases and J by 3 bases, with 9 bases between the two germline ends.

The genes are TRBV27 and TRBJ2-1; unclear D gene. The CDR3 has 14 amino acids. Trimming took 3 bases from V and 0 from J, leaving 6 bases between them. Germline V CDR1 and CDR2: MNHEY, SMNVEV (reference sequence). CDR3 loop: CASSFQSSYNEQFF. The CDR3 region has the DNA TGTGCCAGCAGTTTCCAGAGCTCCTACAATGAGCAGTTCTTC.

J is TRBJ1-2 and V is TRBV19; D not resolved. The CDR3 loop spans 14 amino acids. Germline V gene data show CDR1 as LNHDA and CDR2 as SQIVND (reference sequence). V was clipped by 6 bases and J by 8 bases, with 19 bases between them. The CDR3 protein is CASRSQWTNYGYTF. The CDR3 DNA reads as TGTGCCAGTAGATCTCAATGGACCAATTACGGCTACACCTTC.

The rearrangement uses TRBV15 and TRBJ1-5; D is uncertain. V was trimmed by 1 base and J by 8 bases, leaving 9 bases between them. Germline values: CDR1 LNHNV, CDR2 YYDKDF (reference sequence). The CDR3 length is 13 residues. CDR3: CATSRGGTEPQHF. For the CDR3, the DNA is TGTGCCACCAGCAGAGGGGGTACGGAGCCCCAGCATTTT.

The chain is built from TRBV28 and TRBJ2-7; D is perhaps TRBD2 (6 bases). There are 14 residues in the CDR3. CDR1 and CDR2 from the germline V gene are MDHEN and SYDVKM. V was shortened by 6 bases and J by 4 bases, with 16 bases between the two germline ends. DNA of the CDR3: TGTGCCAGCAGCCCGGACGGGGGTCGATACGAGCAGTACTTC. This gives the protein CASSPDGGRYEQYF.

J is TRBJ1-4 and V is TRBV4-1; the D is unclear. The CDR3 spans 14 residues. Trimming pared 0 bases from V and 5 bases from J, leaving 7 bases between. Germline assignment: CDR1 MGHRA and CDR2 YSYEKL. As DNA, the CDR3 is TGCGCCAGCAGCCAAGATGTGATCAATGAAAAACTGTTTTTT. Amino acid sequence: CASSQDVINEKLFF.

The chain links TRBV28 to TRBJ2-1, with D tentatively TRBD2 (5 bases). Germline CDR1 is MDHEN and CDR2 is SYDVKM. CDR3 length equals 14 residues. The germline V and J ends were trimmed by 8 bases and 0 bases, with 11 bases remaining between them. Here the CDR3 reads CASLYGDSYNEQFF. CDR3 sequence (DNA): TGTGCCAGCTTGTACGGGGACTCCTACAATGAGCAGTTCTTC.

The chain carries TRBV7-6 and TRBJ1-6; D is possibly TRBD1 (6 bases). This CDR3 region has 16 residues. Trimming cost V 5 bases and J 7 bases, with 18 bases left between them. Germline values: CDR1 SGHVS, CDR2 FNYEAQ. The CDR3 reads CASSPGDQGWNSPLHF. The CDR3 DNA sequence: TGTGCCAGCAGCCCCGGCGATCAGGGGTGGAATTCACCCCTCCACTTT.

V gene TRBV4-1 combines with J gene TRBJ2-6, with 7 bases fitting TRBD1. This CDR3 region has 17 residues. Germline CDR1 reads MGHRA; CDR2 reads YSYEKL. The ends lost 4 bases at V and 0 bases at J; junction bases unmatched: 6. The CDR3 DNA sequence: TGCGCCAGCAGCCTCAGACAGGGTAACTCTGGGGCCAACGTCCTGACTTTC. It encodes CASSLRQGNSGANVLTF.

The genes are TRBV12-3 or TRBV12-4 and TRBJ1-3, with no clear D. V was trimmed by 5 bases and J by 9 bases, leaving 14 bases between them. The CDR3 consists of 13 residues. The CDR3 DNA follows: TGTGCCAGCAGTGGCCCTGTTATGGGCACCATATATTTT. It specifies CASSGPVMGTIYF.